This TCR beta chain was obtained from a study of CD8+CD57+ T cells in acquired aplastic anemia. Study-wide results and limits: Shared by patients and controls, some 29 CD8+ CDR3s were abundant in patients.

Profiling of TCR beta VDJ combinations and CDR3 sequences used genomic DNA as template. TCRdb re-called the reads through MiXCR, storing one row per CDR3 protein. Of roughly 170,000 distinct CDR3 sequences listed, about 60% were seen once; the top ten hold 45%. This clonotype came up a few times. Its antigen is undetermined. The clonotype originates from a human donor in good health. Source material: sorted CD4+, CD8+, or CD8+CD57+ T cells (not recorded which) from PBMCs.

The CDR3: CASSEGGGTSGANVLTF. CDR3 bases: TGTGCCAGCAGTGAAGGTGGCGGGACCTCTGGGGCCAACGTCCTGACTTTC. The chain uses TRBV2 and TRBJ2-6, with TRBD2 as a possible D gene (6 bases). With 1 base removed from V and 0 bases from J, the gap between germline ends came to 10 bases. CDR1 is SNHLY and CDR2 is FYNNEI in the germline V gene. The CDR3 contains 17 residues.